The 10 T cell receptor beta chains in this list originate from one sample, sequenced in a study of blood T cell repertoires in COVID-19. Assay used: immunoSEQ multiplex PCR; TCRdb lists only in-frame clones, some missing. The sample contains about 370,000 clones, around 90% of which appear only once. Sample: peripheral blood. These receptors were obtained from a woman in her 30s with COVID-19, enrolled during active disease.

V usage is TRBV5-1 and J usage is TRBJ1-2, with 7 bases lining up with TRBD1. The junction had 18 bases not matched to a gene; V was cut back by 2 bases and J by 8 bases. The germline gives CDR1 SGHRS, CDR2 YFSETQ. CDR3 length: 17 amino acids. DNA for the CDR3: TGCGCCAGCAGCTTCCGCTTAACCCCGAACTCAGGGGGAGGCTACACCTTC. Translation: CASSFRLTPNSGGGYTF. The full variable domain, completed using reference TRBV5-1 and TRBJ1-2, is KAGVTQTPRYLIKTRGQQVTLSCSPISGHRSVSWYQQTPGQGLQFLFEYFSETQRNKGNFPGRFSGRQFSNSRSEMNVSTLELGDSALYLCASSFRLTPNSGGGYTFGSGTRLTVV.

This chain links TRBV20-1 with TRBJ2-3, with a possible D match to TRBD1 (5 bases). There are 14 residues in the CDR3. Trimming cost V 3 bases and J 7 bases, with 17 bases left between them. CDR1 is DFQATT, CDR2 SNEGSKA, per germline (reference sequence). This CDR3 is CSASKAQGIHTQYF. CDR3 nucleotide sequence: TGCAGTGCTAGTAAGGCGCAGGGCATCCATACGCAGTATTTT.

A note on this clone: The sample holds other DNA sequences that translate to the same CDR3. The gene calls are TRBV11-3 and TRBJ2-3, with D uncertain. V shed 6 bases and J shed 4 bases, with 11 bases lying between them. Germline V CDR1 and CDR2: SGHNT, YENEEA. The CDR3 is made up of 13 amino acids. The CDR3 sequence: CASSIGPPDTQYF. The CDR3 nucleotides are TGTGCCAGCAGTATCGGTCCCCCAGATACGCAGTATTTT. Complete variable domain (other parts from reference TRBV11-3 and TRBJ2-3): EAGVVQSPRYKIIEKKQPVAFWCNPISGHNTLYWYLQNLGQGPELLIRYENEEAVDDSQLPKDRFSAERLKGVDSTLKIQPAELGDSAVYLCASSIGPPDTQYFGPGTRLTVL.

This clone occurred once. V usage is TRBV6-6 and J usage is TRBJ2-7; D is unresolved. V gave up 0 bases and J gave up 2 bases, with 14 bases separating them. The CDR3 totals 16 residues. Per the germline V gene, CDR1 is MNHNY and CDR2 is SVGAGI (reference sequence). The CDR3 sequence: CASSYSRIYRPYEQYF. In DNA form, the CDR3 reads TGTGCCAGCAGTTACTCGAGGATATATAGACCCTACGAGCAGTACTTC.

The V call is TRBV7-2, the J call TRBJ1-3, with D uncertain. The CDR3 covers 16 residues. Per germline, CDR1 SGHTA and CDR2 FQGNSA. Trimming took off 1 base at V and 0 bases at J, with 10 bases between the two ends. CDR3 amino acids: CASSLGSPVSGNTIYF. DNA for the CDR3: TGTGCCAGCAGCTTAGGGTCCCCGGTCTCTGGAAACACCATATATTTT.

Here the CDR3 reads CATSGPRDRVSGANVLTF. As DNA, the CDR3 is TGTGCCACCAGTGGTCCCCGGGACAGGGTTTCTGGGGCCAACGTCCTGACTTTC. The genes are TRBV24-1 and TRBJ2-6; the match to TRBD1 covers 9 bases. Germline loops: CDR1 KGHDR, CDR2 SFDVKD. The J segment lost 1 base and the V segment lost 5 bases, leaving 8 bases of the junction unmatched. The CDR3 has 18 amino acids.

The J gene is TRBJ1-2, the V gene TRBV3-1 (or the pseudogene TRBV3-2); D is perhaps TRBD1 (6 bases). In germline, CDR1 is LGHDT, CDR2 YNNKEL (reference sequence). V dropped 1 base and J dropped 4 bases, with 7 bases sitting between them. The CDR3 extends over 13 amino acids. As DNA, the CDR3 is TGTGCCAGCAGCCAAGGGGACATCTATGGCTACACCTTC. Translated: CASSQGDIYGYTF.

This chain links TRBV28 with TRBJ1-4; D possibly corresponds to TRBD1 (6 bases). The CDR3 spans 14 residues. Germline V gives CDR1 MDHEN, CDR2 SYDVKM. Trimming removed 6 bases from V and 8 bases from J, with 16 bases in between. This CDR3 is CASRTTGGPEKLFF. In nucleotides, the CDR3 is TGTGCCAGCAGGACGACGGGGGGCCCCGAAAAACTGTTTTTT.

This chain joins TRBV7-9 and TRBJ2-4; D possibly uses TRBD1 or TRBD2 (6 bases each). The CDR3 is 15 amino acids. V was pared by 7 bases and J by 3 bases, with 16 bases between. Looked up from germline, CDR1 is SEHNR and CDR2 is FQNEAQ (reference sequence). CDR3 residues: CASTLGGDGKNIQYF. In DNA, the CDR3 is TGTGCCAGCACCTTGGGGGGCGACGGCAAAAACATTCAGTACTTC.

This clone was picked up one time. The chain links TRBV6-2 or TRBV6-3 to TRBJ2-5; 16 bases map to TRBD2. Germline CDR1 and CDR2: MNHEY and SVGEGT. The CDR3 extends over 18 amino acids. The trim removed 4 bases at V and 7 bases at J, leaving 12 bases unmatched. The CDR3 sequence: CASSSSGTSGGVPWTQYF. In DNA form, the CDR3 reads TGTGCCAGCAGTTCCAGCGGGACTAGCGGGGGGGTCCCATGGACCCAGTACTTC.